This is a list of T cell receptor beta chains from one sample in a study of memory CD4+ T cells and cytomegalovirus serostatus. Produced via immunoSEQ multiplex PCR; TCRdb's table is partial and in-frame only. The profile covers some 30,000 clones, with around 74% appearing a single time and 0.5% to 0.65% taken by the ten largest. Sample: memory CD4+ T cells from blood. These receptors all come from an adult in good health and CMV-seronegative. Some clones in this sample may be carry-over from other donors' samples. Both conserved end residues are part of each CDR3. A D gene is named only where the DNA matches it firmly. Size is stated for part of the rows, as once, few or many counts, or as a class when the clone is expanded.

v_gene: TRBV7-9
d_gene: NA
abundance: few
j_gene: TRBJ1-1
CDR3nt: TGTGCCAGCAGCTTACTGGGGGGCTCTGAAGCTTTCTTT
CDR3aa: CASSLLGGSEAFF

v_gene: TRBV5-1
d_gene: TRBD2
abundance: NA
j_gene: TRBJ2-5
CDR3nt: TGCGCCAGCAGCTTGGGGGGACTAGCGGGAGAAGAGACCCAGTACTTC
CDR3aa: CASSLGGLAGEETQYF

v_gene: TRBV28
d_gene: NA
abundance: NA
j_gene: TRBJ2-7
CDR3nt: TGTGCCAGCAGTATGACCGCCTCCTACGAGCAGTACTTC
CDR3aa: CASSMTASYEQYF

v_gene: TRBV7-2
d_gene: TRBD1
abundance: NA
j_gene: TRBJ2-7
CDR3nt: TGTGCCAGCAGCCAAACCGGGACAGGGGTTCACGAGCAGTACTTC
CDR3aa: CASSQTGTGVHEQYF

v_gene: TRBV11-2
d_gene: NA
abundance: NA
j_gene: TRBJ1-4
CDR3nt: TGTGCCAGCAGCTTAGGACCCTCACCGGATGAAAAACTGTTTTTT
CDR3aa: CASSLGPSPDEKLFF

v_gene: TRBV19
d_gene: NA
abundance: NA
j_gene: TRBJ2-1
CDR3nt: TGTGCCAGTAAAGAGGCAGCTGGAGCCTACAATGAGCAGTTCTTC
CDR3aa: CASKEAAGAYNEQFF

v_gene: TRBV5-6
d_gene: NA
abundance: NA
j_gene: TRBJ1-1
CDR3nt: TGTGCCAGCAGCCGACTGACAGTGAACACTGAAGCTTTCTTT
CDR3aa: CASSRLTVNTEAFF

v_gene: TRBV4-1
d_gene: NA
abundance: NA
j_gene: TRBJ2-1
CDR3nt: TGCGCCAGCAGCCTCTCCGCTGGACACGTGAATGAGCAGTTCTTC
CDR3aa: CASSLSAGHVNEQFF

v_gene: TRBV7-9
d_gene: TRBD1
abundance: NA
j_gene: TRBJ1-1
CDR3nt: TGTGCCAGCAGCCGGACAGGGATCACTGAAGCTTTCTTT
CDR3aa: CASSRTGITEAFF

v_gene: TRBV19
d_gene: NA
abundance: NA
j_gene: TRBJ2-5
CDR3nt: TGTGCCAGTAGTATAGGGGCAGGGCTTGGGGAGACCCAGTACTTC
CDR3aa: CASSIGAGLGETQYF

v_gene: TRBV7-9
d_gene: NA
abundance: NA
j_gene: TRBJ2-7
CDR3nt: TGTGCCAGCAGCCCCCCAGGACAGCTCGTCTACGAGCAGTACTTC
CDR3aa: CASSPPGQLVYEQYF

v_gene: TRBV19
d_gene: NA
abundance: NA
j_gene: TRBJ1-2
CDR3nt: TGTGCCAGTAGTGTTTCGACAGGTACCTCCTATGGCTACACCTTC
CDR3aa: CASSVSTGTSYGYTF

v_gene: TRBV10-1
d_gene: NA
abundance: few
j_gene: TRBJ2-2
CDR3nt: TGCGCCAGCAGCGGACGGCAGGGTTATCCCGGGGAGCTGTTTTTT
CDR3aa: CASSGRQGYPGELFF

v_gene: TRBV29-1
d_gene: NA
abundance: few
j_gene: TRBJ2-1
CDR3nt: TGCAGCGTTGACAGGGGTAATGAGCAGTTCTTC
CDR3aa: CSVDRGNEQFF

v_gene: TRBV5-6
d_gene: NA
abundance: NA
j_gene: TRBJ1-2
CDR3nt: TGTGCCAGCAGCTTGGGGGAGTTCGGGGGCTACACCTTC
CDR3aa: CASSLGEFGGYTF

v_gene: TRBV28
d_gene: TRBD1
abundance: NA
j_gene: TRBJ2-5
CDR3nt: TGTGCCAGCAGTATTCCCGGGACAGGGATGAAGACCCAGTACTTC
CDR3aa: CASSIPGTGMKTQYF

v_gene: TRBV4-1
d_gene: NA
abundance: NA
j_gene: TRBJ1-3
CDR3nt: TGCGCCAGCAGCCAATATAGCTCTGGAAACACCATATATTTT
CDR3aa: CASSQYSSGNTIYF

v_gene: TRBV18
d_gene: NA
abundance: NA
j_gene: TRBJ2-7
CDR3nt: TGTGCCAGCTCACCAGGGCACAGCTCCTACGAGCAGTACTTC
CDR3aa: CASSPGHSSYEQYF

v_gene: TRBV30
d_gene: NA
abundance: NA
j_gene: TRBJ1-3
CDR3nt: TGTGCCTGGAGAGTTCCTTCGCCTGGAAACACCATATATTTT
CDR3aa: CAWRVPSPGNTIYF

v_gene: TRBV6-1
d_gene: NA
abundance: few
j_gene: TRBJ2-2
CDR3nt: TGTGCCAGCAGTGAAGCGGTGAGGACCGGGGAGCTGTTTTTT
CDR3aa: CASSEAVRTGELFF

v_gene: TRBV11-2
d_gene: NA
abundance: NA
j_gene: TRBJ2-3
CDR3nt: TGTGCCAGCAGCAGGGGGGGTTTTTCGGGTGCAGATACGCAGTATTTT
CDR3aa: CASSRGGFSGADTQYF

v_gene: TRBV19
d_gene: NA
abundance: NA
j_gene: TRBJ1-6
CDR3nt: TGTGCCAGTAGGCAGGGGTACAATACGGCTTCGCCCCTCCACTTT
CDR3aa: CASRQGYNTASPLHF

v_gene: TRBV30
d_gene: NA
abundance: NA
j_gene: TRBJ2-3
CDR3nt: TGTGCCTGGACACGTCCGGATACGCAGTATTTT
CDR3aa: CAWTRPDTQYF

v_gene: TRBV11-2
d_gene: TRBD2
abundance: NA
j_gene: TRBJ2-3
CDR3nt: TGTGCCAGCAGCTTAGTTCTAGGCGGGGGAACAGATACGCAGTATTTT
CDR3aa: CASSLVLGGGTDTQYF

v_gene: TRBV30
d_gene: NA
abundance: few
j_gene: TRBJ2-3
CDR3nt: TGTGCCTGGAGGACAGGAGGCACAGATACGCAGTATTTT
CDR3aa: CAWRTGGTDTQYF

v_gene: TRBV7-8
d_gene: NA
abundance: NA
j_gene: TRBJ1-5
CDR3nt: TGTGCCAGCAGCTTTCTACAGGGTGATCAGCCCCAGCATTTT
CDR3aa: CASSFLQGDQPQHF

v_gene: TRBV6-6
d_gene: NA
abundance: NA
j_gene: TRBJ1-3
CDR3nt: TGTGCCAGCAGCCCTCCAGGGTCTGGAAACACCATATATTTT
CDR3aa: CASSPPGSGNTIYF

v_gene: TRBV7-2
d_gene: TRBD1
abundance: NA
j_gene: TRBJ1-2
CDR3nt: TGTGCCAGCAGCCTAGGAGGTCAGGGGGCGCGGGGCTACACCTTC
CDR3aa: CASSLGGQGARGYTF

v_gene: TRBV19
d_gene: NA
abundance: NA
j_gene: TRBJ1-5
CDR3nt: TGTGCCAGTAGGTTCCTTAAACCCCATCAGCCCCAGCATTTT
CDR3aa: CASRFLKPHQPQHF

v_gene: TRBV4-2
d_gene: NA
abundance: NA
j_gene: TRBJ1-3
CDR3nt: TGTGCCAGCAGCCAAGGGACAGCCGGAAACACCATATATTTT
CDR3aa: CASSQGTAGNTIYF

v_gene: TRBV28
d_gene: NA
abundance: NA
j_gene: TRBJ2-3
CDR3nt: TGTGCCAGCACCCCCCCGACCGACAGCCATGATACGCAGTATTTT
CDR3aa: CASTPPTDSHDTQYF

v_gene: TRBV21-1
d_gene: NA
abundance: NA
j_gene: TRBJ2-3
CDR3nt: TGTGCCAGCAGCCCAGGGAGGGGGCCAGCCCCTACTAGCACAGATACGCAGTATTTT
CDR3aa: CASSPGRGPAPTSTDTQYF

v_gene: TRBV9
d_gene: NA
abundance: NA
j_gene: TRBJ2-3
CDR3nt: TGTGCCAGCAGCGTAGACGGTCGGGAAGATACGCAGTATTTT
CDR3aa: CASSVDGREDTQYF

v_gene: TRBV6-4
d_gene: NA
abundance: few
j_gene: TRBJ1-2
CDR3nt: TGTGCCAGCAGTGACTCGAGGAGCTACACCTTC
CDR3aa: CASSDSRSYTF

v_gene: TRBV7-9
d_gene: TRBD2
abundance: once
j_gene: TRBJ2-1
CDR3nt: TGTGCCAGCAGCGCGGGACTAGCGGGGGGAAGCTCCTACAATGAGCAGTTCTTC
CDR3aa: CASSAGLAGGSSYNEQFF

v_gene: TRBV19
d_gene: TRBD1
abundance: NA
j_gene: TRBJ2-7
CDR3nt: TGTGCCAGTAGTATAGTAGGGACAGACTACGAGCAGTACTTC
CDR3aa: CASSIVGTDYEQYF

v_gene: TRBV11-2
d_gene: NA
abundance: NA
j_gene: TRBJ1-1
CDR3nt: TGTGCCAGCAGCTTACAGGGACCCGGGAGGAACACTGAAGCTTTCTTT
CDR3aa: CASSLQGPGRNTEAFF

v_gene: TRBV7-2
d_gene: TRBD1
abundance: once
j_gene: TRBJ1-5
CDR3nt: TGTGCCAGCAGCCTCGACAGGGTACCAAATCAGCCCCAGCATTTT
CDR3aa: CASSLDRVPNQPQHF

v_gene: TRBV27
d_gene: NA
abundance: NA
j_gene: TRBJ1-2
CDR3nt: TGTGCCAGCAGTTTAACTCAAGGGGTAGGCTATGGCTACACCTTC
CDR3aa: CASSLTQGVGYGYTF

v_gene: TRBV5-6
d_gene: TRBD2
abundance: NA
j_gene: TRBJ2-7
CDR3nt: TGTGCCAGCAGACGGACTAGCGGGGGGTTCTACGAGCAGTACTTC
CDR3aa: CASRRTSGGFYEQYF

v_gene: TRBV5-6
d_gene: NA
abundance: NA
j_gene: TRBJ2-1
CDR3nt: TGTGCCAGCAGCACGGGTTATGCTAGCTCCTACAATGAGCAGTTCTTC
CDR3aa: CASSTGYASSYNEQFF

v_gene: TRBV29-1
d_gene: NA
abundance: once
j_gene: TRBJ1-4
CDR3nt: TGCAGCGGGGGAGCTAATGAAAAACTGTTTTTT
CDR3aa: CSGGANEKLFF

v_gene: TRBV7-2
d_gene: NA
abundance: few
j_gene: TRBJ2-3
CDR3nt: TGTGCCAGCAGCCGAGTTGTGGGGGCTAGCACAGATACGCAGTATTTT
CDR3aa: CASSRVVGASTDTQYF

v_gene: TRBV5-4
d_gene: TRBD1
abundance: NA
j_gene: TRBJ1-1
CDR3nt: TGTGCCAGCAGCCACAGGGACAGTTTGAACACTGAAGCTTTCTTT
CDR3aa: CASSHRDSLNTEAFF

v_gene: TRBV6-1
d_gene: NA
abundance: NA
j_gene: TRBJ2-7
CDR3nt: TGTGCCAGCAGTGATCGGTACGAGCAGTACTTC
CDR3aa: CASSDRYEQYF

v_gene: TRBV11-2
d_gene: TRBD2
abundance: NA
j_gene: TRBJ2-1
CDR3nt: TGTGCCAGCAGCTTTAGCGGGGGGACCCACAATGAGCAGTTCTTC
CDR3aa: CASSFSGGTHNEQFF

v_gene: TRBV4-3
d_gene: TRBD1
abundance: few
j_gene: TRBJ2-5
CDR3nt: TGCGCCAGCAGCCAAGTTGTCGGACAGGGCCAAGAGACCCAGTACTTC
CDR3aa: CASSQVVGQGQETQYF

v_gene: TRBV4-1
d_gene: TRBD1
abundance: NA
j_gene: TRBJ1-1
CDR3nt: TGCGCCAGCAGCCAGATACAGGGGAGAGGGAACACTGAAGCTTTCTTT
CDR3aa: CASSQIQGRGNTEAFF

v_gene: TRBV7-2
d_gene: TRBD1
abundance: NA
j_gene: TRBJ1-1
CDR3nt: TGTGCCAGCAGCCGACGGACAGGGGGGAGGACTGAAGCTTTCTTT
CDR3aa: CASSRRTGGRTEAFF

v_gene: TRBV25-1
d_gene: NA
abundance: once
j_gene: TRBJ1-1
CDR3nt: TGTGCCAGCAGTGAAGCCGGACAGACGAAGAAAACTGAAGCTTTCTTT
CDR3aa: CASSEAGQTKKTEAFF

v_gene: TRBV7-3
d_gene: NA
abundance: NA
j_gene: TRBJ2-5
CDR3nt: TGTGCCAGCAGCTTAATCCCAGGGATAGAGACCCAGTACTTC
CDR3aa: CASSLIPGIETQYF

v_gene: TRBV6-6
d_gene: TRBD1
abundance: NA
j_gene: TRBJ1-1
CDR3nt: TGTGCCAGCAGTCGAGGACAGGGGAACACTGAAGCTTTCTTT
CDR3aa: CASSRGQGNTEAFF

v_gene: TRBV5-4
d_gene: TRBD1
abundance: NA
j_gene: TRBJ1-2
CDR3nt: TGTGCCAGCAGCCTGGACAGGGGGGTTTATGGCTACACCTTC
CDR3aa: CASSLDRGVYGYTF

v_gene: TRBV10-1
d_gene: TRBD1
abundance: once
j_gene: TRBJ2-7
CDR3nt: TGCGCCAGCAGAACCGGGACAGGGGGCTTTTCCTACGAGCAGTACTTC
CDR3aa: CASRTGTGGFSYEQYF

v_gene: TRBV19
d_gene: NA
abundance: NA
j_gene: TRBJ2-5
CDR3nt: TGTGCCAGTAAACTAGTGCTGGGGGAAGGGACCCAGTACTTC
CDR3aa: CASKLVLGEGTQYF

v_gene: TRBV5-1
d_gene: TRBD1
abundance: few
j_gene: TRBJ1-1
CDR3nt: TGCGCCAGCAGCCCAAGGACAGGGGGAACTGAAGCTTTCTTT
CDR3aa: CASSPRTGGTEAFF

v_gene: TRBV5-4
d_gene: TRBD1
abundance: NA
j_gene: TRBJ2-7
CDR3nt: TGTGCCAGCAGCTCGACAGGGTCTTACGAGCAGTACTTC
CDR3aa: CASSSTGSYEQYF

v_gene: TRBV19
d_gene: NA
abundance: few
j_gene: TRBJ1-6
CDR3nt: TGTGCCAGTAAGCGAGACAGAGAGAATTCACCCCTCCACTTT
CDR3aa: CASKRDRENSPLHF

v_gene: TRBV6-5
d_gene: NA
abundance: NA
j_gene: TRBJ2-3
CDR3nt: TGTGCCAGCAGCCCCGCCCGGTCTAGCACAGATACGCAGTATTTT
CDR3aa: CASSPARSSTDTQYF

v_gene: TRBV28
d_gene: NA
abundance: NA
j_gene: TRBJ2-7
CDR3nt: TGTGCCAGCAGTTTTTTGCTTTACGAGCAGTACTTC
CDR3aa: CASSFLLYEQYF